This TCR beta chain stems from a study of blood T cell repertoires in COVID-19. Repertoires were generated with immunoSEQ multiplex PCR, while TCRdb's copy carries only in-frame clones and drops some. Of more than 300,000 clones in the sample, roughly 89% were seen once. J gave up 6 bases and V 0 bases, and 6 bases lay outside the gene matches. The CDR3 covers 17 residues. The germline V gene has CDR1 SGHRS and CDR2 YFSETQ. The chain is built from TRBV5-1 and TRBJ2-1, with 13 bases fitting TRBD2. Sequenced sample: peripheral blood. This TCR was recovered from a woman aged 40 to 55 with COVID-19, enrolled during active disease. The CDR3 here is CASSLGTSGGPTNEQFF. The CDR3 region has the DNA TGCGCCAGCAGCTTGGGGACTAGCGGGGGACCTACCAATGAGCAGTTCTTC.